The rows below give T cell receptor beta chains drawn from one sample of a study of shared clonotypes between healthy human individuals. The repertoire was sequenced with immunoSEQ multiplex PCR; TCRdb's copy has only in-frame clones and lacks some. The table includes fewer than 850,000 clones, 90% detected once. Sequenced: memory CD8+ T cells from PBMCs. All receptors come from a man younger than 30 in good health. Some clones in this sample may be carry-over from other donors' samples. Each CDR3 is given with its conserved first and last residue.

v_gene: TRBV7-9; CDR3aa: CASSHIGTGYGYTF
v_gene: TRBV7-3; CDR3aa: CASSPTRSSYNEQFF
v_gene: TRBV11-2; CDR3aa: CATGGSRGQKWVYNEQFF
v_gene: TRBV28; CDR3aa: CASSLYAWRDRGNEQFF
v_gene: TRBV5-1; CDR3aa: CASSYGTYEQYF
v_gene: TRBV11-2; CDR3aa: CASSLALGLGSSSGNTIYF
v_gene: TRBV19; CDR3aa: CASSFRQAQANQPQHF
v_gene: TRBV2; CDR3aa: CASTRGEGWTGELFF
v_gene: TRBV19; CDR3aa: CASNWGQNSNQPQHF
v_gene: TRBV5-6; CDR3aa: CASSLGTAEQYF
v_gene: TRBV6-5; CDR3aa: CASSNRDSFAGELFF
v_gene: TRBV29-1; CDR3aa: CSVEDLPGLAGEYADTQYF
v_gene: TRBV7-9; CDR3aa: CASSLGTAGANVLTF
v_gene: TRBV5-1; CDR3aa: CASSLPRADNEQFF
v_gene: TRBV19; CDR3aa: CASSMGEGTTEAFF
v_gene: TRBV29-1; CDR3aa: CSVTGPYNYGYTF
v_gene: TRBV27; CDR3aa: CASSPPPRLGHAQYF
v_gene: TRBV6-5; CDR3aa: CASSLRTSGIYEQYF
v_gene: TRBV27; CDR3aa: CASSPPSGGYTGELFF
v_gene: TRBV27; CDR3aa: CASSTILAGGPYEQYF
v_gene: TRBV28; CDR3aa: CASSFSVSEAFF
v_gene: TRBV6-6; CDR3aa: CASSLQGMNTEAFF
v_gene: TRBV6-1; CDR3aa: CATADRTSGSYEQYF
v_gene: TRBV6-1; CDR3aa: CASGHPRSLDTQYF
v_gene: TRBV28; CDR3aa: CASSVILGGFYGYTF
v_gene: TRBV7-2; CDR3aa: CASSLIGGSYEKLFF
v_gene: TRBV4-2; CDR3aa: CASSQEGRDRGSEKLFF
v_gene: TRBV28; CDR3aa: CASSSRQGANSPLHF
v_gene: TRBV27; CDR3aa: CASSWGQGWTTDTQYF
v_gene: TRBV9; CDR3aa: CASSVGGTPTRSYEQYF
v_gene: TRBV7-9; CDR3aa: CASSGTSARPYNEQFF
v_gene: TRBV19; CDR3aa: CASSIDSRGETQYF
v_gene: TRBV9; CDR3aa: CASSVRDYHTDTQYF
v_gene: TRBV4-1; CDR3aa: CASSQRARAGVGNEQFF
v_gene: TRBV6-1; CDR3aa: CATLGLAGGPDTQYF
v_gene: TRBV30; CDR3aa: CAWNLGGATEAFF
v_gene: TRBV7-9; CDR3aa: CAIDRSGYTF
v_gene: TRBV9; CDR3aa: CASSVGQGMTYEQYF
v_gene: TRBV30; CDR3aa: CAWSVGDRGRVAFF
v_gene: TRBV28; CDR3aa: CASRRSTYEQYF
v_gene: TRBV18; CDR3aa: CASSPGAGVYGYTF
v_gene: TRBV9; CDR3aa: CASSVGWGPGNGYTF
v_gene: TRBV28; CDR3aa: CASSLATGKQPQHF
v_gene: TRBV14; CDR3aa: CASSHGEVPPYEQYF
v_gene: TRBV6-5; CDR3aa: CASSDDSLITEAFF
v_gene: TRBV27; CDR3aa: CASSLAGREKLFF
v_gene: TRBV30; CDR3aa: CAWSLVGTEAFF
v_gene: TRBV10-3; CDR3aa: CAIRERESTEQFF
v_gene: TRBV4-1; CDR3aa: CASSQIASSSYNEQFF
v_gene: TRBV27; CDR3aa: CASSQSTPGLVDYEQYF
v_gene: TRBV5-1; CDR3aa: CASSTWTGVSYEQYF
v_gene: TRBV29-1; CDR3aa: CSVEGTSYNEQFF
v_gene: TRBV16; CDR3aa: CASSQSPGNSPQHF
v_gene: TRBV7-9; CDR3aa: CASSKTSGAEPEQFF